The 2 T cell receptor beta chains below were found in one sample sequenced in a study of OX40 agonist ivuxolimab in advanced cancers. Clones were read by immunoSEQ multiplex PCR, and TCRdb kept only the in-frame ones, dropping some. In the table there are about 31,000 clones, roughly 87% of which are singletons. The sequencing used CD4+ or CD8+ T cells sorted from blood, collected in a trial of the OX40 agonist ivuxolimab. All receptors come from an adult with an advanced solid tumor such as melanoma, head and neck, liver or kidney cancer.

The DNA of the CDR3 is TGTGCCAGCAGCCCAAAGACTAGCGGGAATCCCAATGAGCAGTTCTTC. It translates to CASSPKTSGNPNEQFF. The chain links TRBV13 to TRBJ2-1, with 11 bases matching TRBD2. The CDR3 extends over 16 amino acids. In germline, CDR1 is PRHDT, CDR2 FYEKMQ (reference sequence). The V gene end was trimmed by 5 bases and the J gene end by 6 bases; junction bases not matched to a gene: 9.

The V gene is TRBV7-9, the J gene TRBJ1-4; D uncertain. This CDR3 has 11 amino acids. Germline values: CDR1 SEHNR, CDR2 FQNEAQ (reference sequence). V lost 4 bases and J 10 bases, leaving 7 bases between the germline ends. The CDR3 protein is CASSSGGKLFF. The CDR3 nucleotides read TGTGCCAGCAGCTCGGGAGGAAAACTGTTTTTT.